The present entry profiles one TCR beta chain with its context. The sample comes from a study of blood T cell repertoires in COVID-19. Study details: T cells, B-cell-depleted T cells, or PBMCs provided the cDNA or gDNA that served as material.

Method: immunoSEQ multiplex PCR; TCRdb's copy keeps in-frame clones and lacks some. Of some 700,000 clones in the sample, 85% to 90% were seen once. The CDR3 extends over 15 amino acids. Germline values: CDR1 MNHEY, CDR2 SVGAGI. The ends lost 6 bases at V and 3 bases at J; junction bases unmatched: 7. The sequence derives from a woman under 30 with acute or convalescent COVID-19. The rearrangement joins TRBV6-5 to TRBJ2-7, with 11 nucleotides matching TRBD2. Sequences were obtained from peripheral blood. The CDR3 sequence is CASSQLAGGLYEQYF. The CDR3 DNA sequence: TGTGCCAGCAGCCAATTAGCGGGGGGGCTCTACGAGCAGTACTTC.